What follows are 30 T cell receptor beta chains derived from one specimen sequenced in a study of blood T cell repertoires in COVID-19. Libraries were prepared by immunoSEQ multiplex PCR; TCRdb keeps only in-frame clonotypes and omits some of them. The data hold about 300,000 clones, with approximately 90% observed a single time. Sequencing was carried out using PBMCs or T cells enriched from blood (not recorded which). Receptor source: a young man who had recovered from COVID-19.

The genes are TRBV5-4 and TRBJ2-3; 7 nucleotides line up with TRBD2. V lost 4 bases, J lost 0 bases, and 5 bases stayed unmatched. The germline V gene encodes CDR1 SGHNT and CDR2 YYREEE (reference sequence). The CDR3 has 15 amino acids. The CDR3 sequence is CASSTSARSTDTQYF. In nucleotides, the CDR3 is TGTGCCAGCAGCACTAGCGCCAGAAGCACAGATACGCAGTATTTT.

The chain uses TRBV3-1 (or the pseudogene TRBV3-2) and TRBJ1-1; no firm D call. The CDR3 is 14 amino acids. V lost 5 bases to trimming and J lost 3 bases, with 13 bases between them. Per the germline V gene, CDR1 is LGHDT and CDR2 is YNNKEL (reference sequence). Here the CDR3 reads CASSSRGKDTEAFF. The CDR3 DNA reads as TGTGCCAGCAGCTCCCGGGGTAAGGACACTGAAGCTTTCTTT.

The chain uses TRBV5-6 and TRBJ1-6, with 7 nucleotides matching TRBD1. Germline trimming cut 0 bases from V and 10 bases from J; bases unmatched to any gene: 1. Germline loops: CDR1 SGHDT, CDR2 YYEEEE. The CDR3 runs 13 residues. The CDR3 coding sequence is TGTGCCAGCAGCTTGGGGACAGGATCACCCCTCCACTTT. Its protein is CASSLGTGSPLHF.

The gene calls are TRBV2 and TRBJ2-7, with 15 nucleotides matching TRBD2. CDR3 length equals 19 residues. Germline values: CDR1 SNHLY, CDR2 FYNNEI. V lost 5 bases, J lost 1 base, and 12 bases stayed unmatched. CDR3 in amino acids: CASSLGKGLAGGGSYEQYF. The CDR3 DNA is TGTGCCAGCAGTCTGGGGAAAGGACTAGCGGGAGGGGGTTCCTACGAGCAGTACTTC.

CDR3 loop: CASKGTGLYGYTF. The CDR3 DNA is TGTGCCAGTAAAGGGACAGGGCTCTATGGCTACACCTTC. The V call is TRBV19, the J call TRBJ1-2; 9 nucleotides match TRBD1. The CDR3 runs 13 residues. Germline values: CDR1 LNHDA, CDR2 SQIVND (reference sequence). Losses at the gene ends were 7 bases for V and 4 bases for J; bases not matched to a gene: 4.

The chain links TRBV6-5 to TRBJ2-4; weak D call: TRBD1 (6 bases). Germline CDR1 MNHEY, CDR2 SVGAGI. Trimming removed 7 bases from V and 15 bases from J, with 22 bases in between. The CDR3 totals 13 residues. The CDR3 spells CASTLTPVGAWYF. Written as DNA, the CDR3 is TGTGCCAGCACATTGACTCCGGTGGGGGCCTGGTACTTC.

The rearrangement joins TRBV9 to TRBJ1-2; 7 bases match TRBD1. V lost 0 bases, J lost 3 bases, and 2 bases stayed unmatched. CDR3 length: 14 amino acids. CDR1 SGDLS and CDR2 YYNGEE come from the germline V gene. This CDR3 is CASSVGTGYYGYTF. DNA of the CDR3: TGTGCCAGCAGCGTAGGGACAGGCTACTATGGCTACACCTTC.

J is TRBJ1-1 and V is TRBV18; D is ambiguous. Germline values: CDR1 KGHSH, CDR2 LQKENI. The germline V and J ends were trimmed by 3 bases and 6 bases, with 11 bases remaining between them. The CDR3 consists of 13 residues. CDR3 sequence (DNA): TGTGCCAGCTCACCGTCTCTAAACGCTGAAGCTTTCTTT. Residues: CASSPSLNAEAFF.

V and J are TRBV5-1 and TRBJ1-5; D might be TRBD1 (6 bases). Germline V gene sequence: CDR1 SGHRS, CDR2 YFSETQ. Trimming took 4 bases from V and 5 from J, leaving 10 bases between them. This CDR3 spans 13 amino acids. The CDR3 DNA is TGCGCCAGCAGCCGGACAGTCGATCAGCCCCAGCATTTT. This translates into CASSRTVDQPQHF.

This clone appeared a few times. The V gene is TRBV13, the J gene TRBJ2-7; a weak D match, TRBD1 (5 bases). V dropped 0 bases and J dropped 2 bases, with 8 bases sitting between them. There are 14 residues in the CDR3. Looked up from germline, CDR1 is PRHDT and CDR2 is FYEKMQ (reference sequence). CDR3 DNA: TGTGCCAGCAGCTTAGGCGACAGACCCTACGAGCAGTACTTC. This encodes CASSLGDRPYEQYF.

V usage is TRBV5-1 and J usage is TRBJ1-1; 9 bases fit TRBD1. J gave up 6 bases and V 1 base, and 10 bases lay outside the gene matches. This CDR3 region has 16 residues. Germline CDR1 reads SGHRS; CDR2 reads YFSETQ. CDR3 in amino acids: CASSLPGTGLGPEAFF. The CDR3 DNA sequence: TGCGCCAGCAGCTTGCCCGGGACAGGGCTAGGACCTGAAGCTTTCTTT.

The CDR3 region has the DNA TGTGCCAGCAGCTTTGGCAGGGCTAAGGATGGCTACACCTTC. Translation gives CASSFGRAKDGYTF. The chain is built from TRBV5-6 and TRBJ1-2, with D possibly being TRBD1 (5 bases). Trimming stripped 2 bases from V and 6 bases from J, with 14 bases between. This CDR3 is built from 14 residues. Germline V lookup: CDR1 SGHDT, CDR2 YYEEEE.

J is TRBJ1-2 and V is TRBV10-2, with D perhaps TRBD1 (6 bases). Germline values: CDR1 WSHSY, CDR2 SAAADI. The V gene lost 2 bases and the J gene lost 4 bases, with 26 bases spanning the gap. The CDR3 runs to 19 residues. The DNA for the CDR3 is TGCGCCAGCAGTGAGCACATCGGGGGGGCGAGTACGGTGTTCTATGGCTACACCTTC. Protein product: CASSEHIGGASTVFYGYTF.

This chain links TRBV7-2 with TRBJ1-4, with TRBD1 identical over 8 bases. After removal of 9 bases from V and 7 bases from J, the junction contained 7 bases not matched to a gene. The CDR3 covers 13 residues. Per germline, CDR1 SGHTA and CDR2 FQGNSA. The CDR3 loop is CARTPDRGEKLFF. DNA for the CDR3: TGTGCCAGGACCCCCGACAGGGGTGAAAAACTGTTTTTT.

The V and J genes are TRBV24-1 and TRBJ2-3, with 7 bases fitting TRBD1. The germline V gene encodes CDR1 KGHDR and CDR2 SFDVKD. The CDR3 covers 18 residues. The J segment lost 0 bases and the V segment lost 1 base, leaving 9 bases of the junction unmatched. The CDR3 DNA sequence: TGTGCCACCAGTGATTTCCCTTACGGACAGGAGAGCACAGATACGCAGTATTTT. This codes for CATSDFPYGQESTDTQYF.

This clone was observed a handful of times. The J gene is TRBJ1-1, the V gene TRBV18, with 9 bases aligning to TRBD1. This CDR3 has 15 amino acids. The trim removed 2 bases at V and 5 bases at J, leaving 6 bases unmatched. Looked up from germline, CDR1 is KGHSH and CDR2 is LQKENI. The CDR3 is CASSPIRDRETEAFF. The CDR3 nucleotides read TGTGCCAGCTCACCAATCCGGGACAGGGAGACTGAAGCTTTCTTT.

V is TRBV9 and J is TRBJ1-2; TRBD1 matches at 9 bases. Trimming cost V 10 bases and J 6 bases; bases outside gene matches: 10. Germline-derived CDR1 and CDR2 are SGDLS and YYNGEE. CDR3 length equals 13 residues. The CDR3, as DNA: TGTGCCTCCTCCGGGGGACAGGGAAATGGCTACACCTTC. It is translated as CASSGGQGNGYTF.

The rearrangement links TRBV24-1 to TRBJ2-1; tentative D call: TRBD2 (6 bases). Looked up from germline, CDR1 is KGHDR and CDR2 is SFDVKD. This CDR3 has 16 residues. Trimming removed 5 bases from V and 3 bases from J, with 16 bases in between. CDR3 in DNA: TGTGCCACCAGTGGATTCGAAGCGGGCGACTACAATGAGCAGTTCTTC. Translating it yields CATSGFEAGDYNEQFF.

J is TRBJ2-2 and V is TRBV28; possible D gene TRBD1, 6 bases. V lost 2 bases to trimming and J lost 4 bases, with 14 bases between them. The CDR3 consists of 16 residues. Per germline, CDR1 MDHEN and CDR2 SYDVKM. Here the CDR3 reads CASSLHLGAGTGELFF. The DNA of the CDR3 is TGTGCCAGCAGTTTACACCTGGGGGCAGGCACCGGGGAGCTGTTTTTT.

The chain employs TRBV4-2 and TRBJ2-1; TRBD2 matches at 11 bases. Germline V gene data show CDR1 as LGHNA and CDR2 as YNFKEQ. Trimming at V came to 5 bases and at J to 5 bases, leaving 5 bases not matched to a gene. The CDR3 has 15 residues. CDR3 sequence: CASSLGLADNNEQFF. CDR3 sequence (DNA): TGTGCCAGCAGCTTGGGACTAGCGGATAACAATGAGCAGTTCTTC.

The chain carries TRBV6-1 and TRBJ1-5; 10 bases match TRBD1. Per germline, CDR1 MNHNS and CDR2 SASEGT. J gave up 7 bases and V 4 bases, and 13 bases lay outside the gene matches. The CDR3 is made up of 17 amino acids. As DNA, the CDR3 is TGTGCCAGCAGTGGTGGAGGTGGACAGGGGGTAGGGCAGCCCCAGCATTTT. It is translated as CASSGGGGQGVGQPQHF.

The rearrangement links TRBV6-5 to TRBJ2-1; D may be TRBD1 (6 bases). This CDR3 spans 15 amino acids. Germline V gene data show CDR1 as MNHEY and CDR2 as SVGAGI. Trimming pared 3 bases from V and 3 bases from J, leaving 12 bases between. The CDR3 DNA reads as TGTGCCAGCAGTTATAGGGGGAAACTCTACAATGAGCAGTTCTTC. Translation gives CASSYRGKLYNEQFF.

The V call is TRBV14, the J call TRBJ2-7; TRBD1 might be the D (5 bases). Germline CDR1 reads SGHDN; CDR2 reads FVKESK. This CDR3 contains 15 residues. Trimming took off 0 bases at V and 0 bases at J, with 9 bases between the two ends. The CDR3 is CASSQEKGLSYEQYF. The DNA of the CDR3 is TGTGCCAGCAGCCAAGAGAAGGGGCTCTCCTACGAGCAGTACTTC.

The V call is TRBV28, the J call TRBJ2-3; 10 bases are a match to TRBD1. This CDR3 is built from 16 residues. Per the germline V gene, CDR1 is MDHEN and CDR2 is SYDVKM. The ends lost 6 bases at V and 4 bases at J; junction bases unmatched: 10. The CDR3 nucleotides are TGTGCCAGCAGCAGTAGCGGGACAGGGGATTCAGATACGCAGTATTTT. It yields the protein CASSSSGTGDSDTQYF.

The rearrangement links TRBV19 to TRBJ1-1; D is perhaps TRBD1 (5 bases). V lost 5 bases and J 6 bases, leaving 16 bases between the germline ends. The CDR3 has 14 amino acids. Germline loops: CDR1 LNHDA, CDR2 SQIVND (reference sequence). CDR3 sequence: CASSSLDRSPEAFF. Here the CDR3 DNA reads TGTGCCAGTAGTTCTCTAGACAGATCCCCTGAAGCTTTCTTT.

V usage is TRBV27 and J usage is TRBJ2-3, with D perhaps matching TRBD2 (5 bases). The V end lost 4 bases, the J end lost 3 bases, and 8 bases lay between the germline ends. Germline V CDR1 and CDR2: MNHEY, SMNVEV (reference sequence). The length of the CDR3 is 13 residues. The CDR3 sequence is CASSYTGTDTQYF. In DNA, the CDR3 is TGTGCCAGCAGTTACACGGGAACAGATACGCAGTATTTT.

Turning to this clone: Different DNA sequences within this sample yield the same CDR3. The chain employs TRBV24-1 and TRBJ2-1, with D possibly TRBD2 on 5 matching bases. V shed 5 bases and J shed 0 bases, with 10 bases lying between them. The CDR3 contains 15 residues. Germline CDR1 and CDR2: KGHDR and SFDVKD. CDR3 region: CATSVRGGSYNEQFF. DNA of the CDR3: TGTGCCACCAGTGTCCGGGGTGGCTCCTACAATGAGCAGTTCTTC.

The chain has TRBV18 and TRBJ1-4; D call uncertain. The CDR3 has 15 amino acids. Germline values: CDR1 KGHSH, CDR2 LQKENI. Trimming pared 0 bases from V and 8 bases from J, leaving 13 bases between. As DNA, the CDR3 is TGTGCCAGCTCACCACCCGAGCCATCCAAGGAAAAACTGTTTTTT. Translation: CASSPPEPSKEKLFF. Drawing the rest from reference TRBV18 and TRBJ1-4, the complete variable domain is NAGVMQNPRHLVRRRGQEARLRCSPMKGHSHVYWYRQLPEEGLKFMVYLQKENIIDESGMPKERFSAEFPKEGPSILRIQQVVRGDSAAYFCASSPPEPSKEKLFFGSGTQLSVL.

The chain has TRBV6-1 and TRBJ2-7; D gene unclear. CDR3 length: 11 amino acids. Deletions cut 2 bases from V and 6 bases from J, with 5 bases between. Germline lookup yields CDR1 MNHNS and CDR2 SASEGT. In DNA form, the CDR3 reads TGTGCCAGCAGTGAAAACAGCGAGCAGTACTTC. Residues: CASSENSEQYF.

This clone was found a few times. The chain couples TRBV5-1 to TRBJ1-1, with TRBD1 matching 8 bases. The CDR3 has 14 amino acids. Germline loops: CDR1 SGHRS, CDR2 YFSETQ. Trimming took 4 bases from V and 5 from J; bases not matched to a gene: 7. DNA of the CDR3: TGCGCCAGCAGCCCGAGGACAGGGCGGACTGAAGCTTTCTTT. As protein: CASSPRTGRTEAFF.